These 27 T cell receptor beta chains came from one sample sequenced in a study of beta chain features in type 1 diabetes. Every bit of the isolated RNA underwent reverse transcription, so sequencing read expressed TCRB transcripts. Clones were read by immunoSEQ multiplex PCR, and TCRdb kept only the in-frame ones, dropping some. Of 300,000 to 350,000 clones in the sample, around 7.6% were seen once. The specimen sequenced was central memory CD4+ T cells from blood. These receptors all come from a woman aged 18-29 years in good health.

This clone was seen more than once but under ten times. The chain has TRBV28 and TRBJ1-1; TRBD1 matches at 8 bases. Unmatched junction bases numbered 0, after V lost 2 bases and J lost 1 base. Germline V gene lookup returns CDR1 MDHEN and CDR2 SYDVKM. The CDR3 extends over 14 amino acids. The DNA for the CDR3 is TGTGCCAGCAGTTTAGGGACAGGGAACACTGAAGCTTTCTTT. It translates to CASSLGTGNTEAFF. Based on the CDR3 plus reference TRBV28 and TRBJ1-1, the full variable domain is DVKVTQSSRYLVKRTGEKVFLECVQDMDHENMFWYRQDPGLGLRLIYFSYDVKMKEKGDIPEGYSVSREKKERFSLILESASTNQTSMYLCASSLGTGNTEAFFGQGTRLTVV.

The table lists this clone with a few counts. V and J are TRBV4-3 and TRBJ2-3; D unresolved. CDR1 LGHNA and CDR2 YSLEER come from the germline V gene. V lost 3 bases, J lost 2 bases, and 6 bases lay in between. CDR3 length equals 13 residues. The DNA for the CDR3 is TGCGCCAGCAGCCACCAGGTCACAGATACGCAGTATTTT. Translating gives CASSHQVTDTQYF.

The CDR3 sequence is CASSDLGLYEQYF. DNA for the CDR3: TGTGCCAGCAGCGACCTCGGACTCTACGAGCAGTACTTC. The V and J genes are TRBV28 and TRBJ2-7, with D possibly matching TRBD2 (5 bases). Germline V CDR1 and CDR2: MDHEN, SYDVKM. V lost 6 bases and J lost 3, with 12 bases in between. The CDR3 is made up of 13 amino acids.

This clone was detected many times. This chain uses TRBV7-2 with TRBJ1-2; no definite D call. The CDR3 runs 11 residues. V lost 4 bases and J lost 12, with 12 bases in between. Germline V gene lookup returns CDR1 SGHTA and CDR2 FQGNSA. Written as DNA, the CDR3 is TGTGCCAGCAGCTCCCCGTTTATCCACACCTTC. It codes for CASSSPFIHTF.

About this clone itself: The same CDR3 can be traced to other DNA sequences in this sample. The V gene is TRBV5-1, the J gene TRBJ2-7, with D tentatively TRBD2 (6 bases). V was shortened by 0 bases and J by 3 bases, with 13 bases between the two germline ends. The CDR3 runs to 15 residues. Germline V gives CDR1 SGHRS, CDR2 YFSETQ. DNA of the CDR3: TGCGCCAGCAGCTTGGCCGGGCGCGGGGTCTACGAGCAGTACTTC. This sequence encodes CASSLAGRGVYEQYF.

The chain combines TRBV7-9 with TRBJ2-5; 7 bases line up with TRBD1. The V segment lost 4 bases and the J segment 4 bases; nucleotides outside the gene matches: 9. Germline V lookup: CDR1 SEHNR, CDR2 FQNEAQ (reference sequence). This CDR3 is built from 15 residues. CDR3 in amino acids: CASSSQGVHGETQYF. CDR3 DNA: TGTGCCAGCAGCTCGCAGGGGGTCCACGGAGAGACCCAGTACTTC.

This clone was found many times. The chain joins TRBV4-3 to TRBJ2-7; TRBD1 matches at 8 bases. From germline, CDR1 is LGHNA and CDR2 YSLEER. The CDR3 loop spans 14 amino acids. J was trimmed by 5 bases and V by 4 bases; bases with no gene match: 7. The CDR3 coding sequence is TGCGCCAGCAGCCGCGGACAGGGATCTAACGAGCAGTACTTC. It codes for CASSRGQGSNEQYF.

This clone has just a few counts. This rearrangement joins TRBV4-2 to TRBJ2-6, with 12 bases identical to TRBD2. The CDR3 covers 18 residues. Germline values: CDR1 LGHNA, CDR2 YNFKEQ. V lost 4 bases and J lost 0; bases outside the gene matches: 4. The CDR3 region has the DNA TGTGCCAGCAGCCCCGGACTAGCGGGGAACTCTGGGGCCAACGTCCTGACTTTC. Protein sequence: CASSPGLAGNSGANVLTF.

This clone was counted between two and nine times. The V call is TRBV7-6, the J call TRBJ2-7; D tentatively reads TRBD1 or TRBD2 (5 bases each). This CDR3 contains 15 residues. The V end was cut by 0 bases, the J end by 4 bases, with 13 bases between. Germline V lookup: CDR1 SGHVS, CDR2 FNYEAQ. The CDR3 region is CASSLASPGTYEQYF. CDR3 nucleotide sequence: TGTGCCAGCAGCTTAGCATCCCCAGGGACGTACGAGCAGTACTTC.

The V and J genes are TRBV29-1 and TRBJ2-7; 10 nucleotides align to TRBD1. J gave up 4 bases and V 7 bases, and 10 bases lay outside the gene matches. Germline V CDR1 and CDR2: SQVTM, ANQGSEA. The CDR3 is made up of 14 amino acids. CDR3 nucleotide sequence: TGCAGCGCCGTTTACGGGACAGGGGTTTACGAGCAGTACTTC. Translated, it gives CSAVYGTGVYEQYF.

A word on this clone: The junction departs from germline at one end; a sequencing error may be responsible. The chain links TRBV9 to TRBJ2-7, with D possibly TRBD1 on 5 matching bases. The CDR3 has 17 residues. Germline-derived CDR1 and CDR2 are SGDLS and YYNGEE. The CDR3 protein is CASSPAPGYPISHEQYF. The CDR3 nucleotides are TGTGCCAGCAGCCCAGCTCCAGGGTATCCTATCTCCCACGAGCAGTACTTC. Full variable domain (remainder filled in from reference TRBV9 and TRBJ2-7): DSGVTQTPKHLITATGQRVTLRCSPRSGDLSVYWYQQSLDQGLQFLIQYYNGEERAKGNILERFSAQQFPDLHSELNLSSLELGDSALYFCASSPAPGYPISHEQYFGPGTRLTVT.

This sequence joins TRBV25-1 and TRBJ2-7; D unclear. V was shortened by 9 bases and J by 4 bases, with 10 bases between the two germline ends. The germline CDR1 and CDR2 sequences are MGHDK and SYGVNS. This CDR3 spans 11 amino acids. For the CDR3, the DNA is TGTGCCAGTGGTGTAGGGTACGAGCAGTACTTC. This codes for CASGVGYEQYF.

This clone turned up a few times. The chain uses TRBV6-1 and TRBJ2-7; D gene unclear. CDR1 and CDR2 (germline): MNHNS, SASEGT. Trimming took 4 bases from V and 5 from J, leaving 12 bases between them. The CDR3 runs 13 residues. The CDR3 reads CASSGSRGNEQYF. The CDR3 DNA follows: TGTGCCAGCAGTGGCTCCAGAGGAAACGAGCAGTACTTC.

This clone was observed a few times. The chain combines TRBV25-1 with TRBJ2-1; a possible D gene is TRBD2 (5 bases). Germline CDR1 reads MGHDK; CDR2 reads SYGVNS. The germline V and J ends were trimmed by 4 bases and 14 bases, with 12 bases remaining between them. The CDR3 runs 11 residues. CDR3 DNA: TGTGCCAGCAGTGCAAGAACTAGGGAGTTCTTC. Protein: CASSARTREFF.

Comments on this clone: The identical CDR3 is also encoded by other nucleotide sequences in the sample. This chain links TRBV7-2 with TRBJ2-2; perhaps D is TRBD1 or TRBD2 (7 bases each). The CDR3 totals 15 residues. Germline V gene data show CDR1 as SGHTA and CDR2 as FQGNSA. The V gene lost 1 base and the J gene lost 5 bases, with 11 bases spanning the gap. CDR3: CASSLGQGGTGELFF. The CDR3 DNA is TGTGCCAGCAGCTTAGGACAGGGAGGGACCGGGGAGCTGTTTTTT.

This clone came up many times. The chain couples TRBV4-3 to TRBJ2-1; the match to TRBD2 covers 11 bases. Germline trimming cut 1 base from V and 8 bases from J; bases unmatched to any gene: 10. CDR3 length: 17 residues. The V gene's germline CDR1 is LGHNA and CDR2 YSLEER. Here the CDR3 reads CASSQGRTSGSIYEQFF. In DNA, the CDR3 is TGCGCCAGCAGCCAAGGGAGAACTAGCGGGAGTATCTATGAGCAGTTCTTC.

This clone was found a few times. CDR3 DNA: TGTGCCACCAGCAGAGAGACTAGGGGAAGGCTTAATGAGCAGTTCTTC. It codes for CATSRETRGRLNEQFF. The chain uses TRBV15 and TRBJ2-1; D may be TRBD2 (6 bases). The CDR3 extends over 16 amino acids. Looked up from germline, CDR1 is LNHNV and CDR2 is YYDKDF (reference sequence). V shed 0 bases and J shed 7 bases, with 16 bases lying between them.

V gene TRBV29-1 combines with J gene TRBJ2-2, with unresolved D. The CDR3 runs to 16 residues. CDR1 and CDR2 from the germline V gene are SQVTM and ANQGSEA. Trimming stripped 1 base from V and 7 bases from J, with 19 bases between. The CDR3 DNA is TGCAGCGTTGAAGGTCAGATGGGCAAATCGTTCGGGGAGCTGTTTTTT. It encodes CSVEGQMGKSFGELFF.

This clone was counted at least ten times. The chain carries TRBV10-3 and TRBJ1-1; D is possibly TRBD1 (6 bases). Germline V gene lookup returns CDR1 ENHRY and CDR2 SYGVKD. The CDR3 length is 15 residues. V was pared by 4 bases and J by 3 bases, with 15 bases between. In nucleotides, the CDR3 is TGTGCCATCAGTGCTTCCGGGGGGCAGGACACTGAAGCTTTCTTT. Encoded protein: CAISASGGQDTEAFF.

This chain connects TRBV10-3 to TRBJ2-3; no firm D call. The CDR3 extends over 14 amino acids. Germline values: CDR1 ENHRY, CDR2 SYGVKD. The CDR3 DNA reads TGTGCTTCCGGTCGGGCGGCTCCCACAGATACGCAGTATTTT. Translating it yields CASGRAAPTDTQYF.

The rearrangement joins TRBV19 to TRBJ1-5; D unresolved. The V gene lost 0 bases and the J gene lost 7 bases, with 7 bases spanning the gap. Germline V gene lookup returns CDR1 LNHDA and CDR2 SQIVND (reference sequence). This CDR3 has 13 residues. The CDR3 nucleotides are TGTGCCAGTAGTATAGATCTAAACCAGCCCCAGCATTTT. This translates into CASSIDLNQPQHF.

There are a few counts of this clone. V usage is TRBV29-1 and J usage is TRBJ2-5; 8 nucleotides align to TRBD2. CDR3 length: 13 amino acids. CDR1 and CDR2 (germline): SQVTM, ANQGSEA. The J segment lost 5 bases and the V segment lost 3 bases, leaving 5 bases of the junction unmatched. CDR3 nucleotide sequence: TGCAGCGTTGATTTTCCTAGCGGGGAGACCCAGTACTTC. Translation: CSVDFPSGETQYF.

CDR3: CASSTIPSGRDSYEQYF. The CDR3, as DNA: TGTGCCAGCAGCACGATACCTAGCGGGAGAGACTCCTACGAGCAGTACTTC. The chain employs TRBV7-9 and TRBJ2-7; 10 bases map to TRBD2. The V gene end was trimmed by 5 bases and the J gene end by 0 bases; junction bases not matched to a gene: 10. Germline CDR1 reads SEHNR; CDR2 reads FQNEAQ (reference sequence). The CDR3 spans 17 residues.

The V call is TRBV14, the J call TRBJ2-5; 9 positions match TRBD1. CDR1 SGHDN and CDR2 FVKESK come from the germline V gene. V was pared by 2 bases and J by 5 bases, with 12 bases of the junction left unmatched. This CDR3 region has 17 residues. The CDR3 coding sequence is TGTGCCAGCAGCCAACTATACGGACAGGGGACGTTTGAGACCCAGTACTTC. Encoded protein: CASSQLYGQGTFETQYF.

This clone was detected only a few times. The rearrangement joins TRBV5-1 to TRBJ2-3; D call uncertain. With 4 bases removed from V and 2 bases from J, the gap between germline ends came to 11 bases. CDR3 length: 14 residues. Germline lookup yields CDR1 SGHRS and CDR2 YFSETQ. This chain's CDR3 is CASSIGTLTDTQYF. The CDR3 DNA is TGCGCCAGCAGCATAGGAACTCTCACAGATACGCAGTATTTT.

The sample holds a few counts of this clone. The chain joins TRBV29-1 to TRBJ1-2; tentatively, D is TRBD1 (6 bases). Per the germline V gene, CDR1 is SQVTM and CDR2 is ANQGSEA. V gave up 3 bases and J gave up 7 bases, with 12 bases separating them. The CDR3 consists of 12 residues. As DNA, the CDR3 is TGCAGCGTTGACAGGGGTTTGAGTGGCTACACCTTC. Its protein product is CSVDRGLSGYTF. The variable domain in full, with the rest retrieved from reference TRBV29-1 and TRBJ1-2, is SAVISQKPSRDICQRGTSLTIQCQVDSQVTMMFWYRQQPGQSLTLIATANQGSEATYESGFVIDKFPISRPNLTFSTLTVSNMSPEDSSIYLCSVDRGLSGYTFGSGTRLTVV.

Ten or more counts support this clone. The J gene is TRBJ1-3, the V gene TRBV18; D not resolved. V lost 1 base to trimming and J lost 2 bases, with 12 bases between them. This CDR3 has 16 amino acids. CDR1 KGHSH and CDR2 LQKENI come from the germline V gene. The CDR3: CASSPLPGETGNTIYF. The CDR3 DNA reads as TGTGCCAGCTCACCACTGCCCGGGGAGACTGGAAACACCATATATTTT.